This is a list of T cell receptor beta chains from one sample in a study of shared clonotypes between healthy human individuals. The data were produced by immunoSEQ multiplex PCR, yet TCRdb's version contains in-frame clones alone and is incomplete. The data contain over a million clones, roughly 96% of them seen just once; the ten biggest clones take up more than 0.9%. Sequencing used naive CD4+ T cells sorted from blood. These receptors were collected from a man aged 30 to 45 in good health. Each CDR3 is given with its conserved first and last residue. D genes are given only for firm matches. Rows may omit the clone size; those that give it use once, few, many or a size class.

J gene	clone size	V gene	CDR3 length	D gene	CDR3 protein	CDR3 DNA
TRBJ2-2	.	TRBV11-3	15	TRBD2	CASSVTSVRAGELFF	TGTGCCAGCAGCGTGACTAGCGTAAGGGCCGGGGAGCTGTTTTTT
TRBJ2-1	.	TRBV28	15	.	CASRGVGLVINEQFF	TGTGCCAGCAGAGGAGTAGGGCTTGTTATAAATGAGCAGTTCTTC
TRBJ2-2	.	TRBV28	16	.	CASSTLKGGETGELFF	TGTGCCAGCAGCACTCTAAAAGGGGGTGAAACCGGGGAGCTGTTTTTT
TRBJ2-7	.	TRBV5-8	16	TRBD2	CASSVPGLPTAYEQYF	TGTGCCAGCAGCGTGCCGGGACTACCGACAGCCTACGAGCAGTACTTC
TRBJ1-1	.	TRBV7-2	16	.	CASSLAWQSLNTEAFF	TGTGCCAGCAGCTTAGCTTGGCAGAGCTTGAACACTGAAGCTTTCTTT
TRBJ1-4	once	TRBV18	15	.	CASSPRSATNEKLFF	TGTGCCAGCTCACCACGGAGTGCAACTAATGAAAAACTGTTTTTT
TRBJ2-7	.	TRBV29-1	11	.	CSVDWGYEQYF	TGCAGCGTTGATTGGGGCTACGAGCAGTACTTC
TRBJ2-1	.	TRBV7-2	16	TRBD1	CASSSLPGQGYNEQFF	TGTGCCAGCAGCTCGCTCCCGGGACAGGGGTACAATGAGCAGTTCTTC
TRBJ1-1	once	TRBV19	15	.	CASSTLQEMNTEAFF	TGTGCCAGTAGTACACTACAGGAAATGAACACTGAAGCTTTCTTT
TRBJ1-1	.	TRBV6-6	16	TRBD1	CASSYSLRGDPTEAFF	TGTGCCAGCAGTTACTCCCTCAGGGGGGACCCTACAGAAGCTTTCTTT
TRBJ2-4	once	TRBV27	15	.	CASSLLGGAKNIQYF	TGTGCCAGCAGTTTACTTGGGGGTGCCAAAAACATTCAGTACTTC
TRBJ2-7	.	TRBV5-1	14	.	CASSLEPGAYEQYF	TGCGCCAGCAGCTTGGAACCCGGGGCCTACGAGCAGTACTTC
TRBJ2-2	.	TRBV6-6	15	.	CASTLPGQNTGELFF	TGTGCCAGCACATTACCGGGGCAGAACACCGGGGAGCTGTTTTTT
TRBJ1-2	.	TRBV5-4	15	.	CASTEQTGSLQGYTF	TGTGCCAGCACCGAACAAACAGGGTCTCTTCAAGGCTACACCTTC
TRBJ2-3	.	TRBV11-2	15	.	CASSLKQGFADTQYF	TGTGCCAGCAGCCTAAAACAGGGTTTTGCAGATACGCAGTATTTT
TRBJ1-1	.	TRBV7-9	16	TRBD1	CASSQLTGGSNTEAFF	TGTGCCAGCAGCCAACTGACAGGGGGATCGAACACTGAAGCTTTCTTT
TRBJ1-5	once	TRBV6-1	15	.	CASSEGPRERQPQHF	TGTGCCAGCAGTGAAGGGCCCAGGGAGCGCCAGCCCCAGCATTTT
TRBJ2-5	.	TRBV5-6	17	TRBD2	CASSLGLGGTRQETQYF	TGTGCCAGCAGCTTGGGACTGGGGGGGACGAGACAAGAGACCCAGTACTTC
TRBJ2-7	.	TRBV7-3	13	.	CASSSHHGERQYF	TGTGCCAGCAGCTCCCACCATGGGGAGAGGCAGTACTTC
TRBJ2-5	.	TRBV9	14	.	CASSVAGAQETQYF	TGTGCCAGCAGCGTAGCAGGAGCCCAAGAGACCCAGTACTTC
TRBJ2-3	.	TRBV6-6	11	.	CASSPLDTQYF	TGTGCCAGCAGTCCTTTGGATACGCAGTATTTT
TRBJ2-7	.	TRBV5-1	14	.	CASSSRANSYEQYF	TGCGCCAGCAGCAGCCGGGCCAACTCCTACGAGCAGTACTTC
TRBJ2-7	.	TRBV7-9	16	TRBD2	CASSLALPSGSSEQYF	TGTGCCAGCAGCTTAGCGCTACCTAGCGGGAGTAGCGAGCAGTACTTC
TRBJ2-1	.	TRBV5-1	14	TRBD1	CASRLGTGSNEQFF	TGCGCCAGCAGGCTGGGGACAGGGTCCAATGAGCAGTTCTTC
TRBJ2-3	.	TRBV5-1	13	TRBD2	CATGAGGTDTQYF	TGCGCCACGGGGGCGGGAGGAACAGATACGCAGTATTTT
TRBJ2-1	.	TRBV7-8	13	.	CASSLGGRLEQFF	TGTGCCAGCAGCTTAGGGGGTAGATTGGAGCAGTTCTTC
TRBJ2-5	.	TRBV6-1	15	TRBD2	CASRGLAGSSGTQYF	TGTGCCAGCAGGGGACTAGCGGGGTCCTCGGGGACCCAGTACTTC
TRBJ2-1	.	TRBV7-9	14	.	CASSLLISLDEQFF	TGTGCCAGCAGCCTACTAATCAGTTTGGATGAGCAGTTCTTC
TRBJ1-3	.	TRBV9	16	.	CASSVSPGRAGNTIYF	TGTGCCAGCAGCGTATCCCCCGGGAGAGCTGGAAACACCATATATTTT
TRBJ1-1	once	TRBV2	14	.	CAIRAQFMNTEAFF	TGTGCCATCCGGGCGCAGTTCATGAACACTGAAGCTTTCTTT
TRBJ2-2	once	TRBV5-5	15	.	CASSLDGATTGELFF	TGTGCCAGCAGCTTGGATGGAGCTACGACCGGGGAGCTGTTTTTT
TRBJ1-4	.	TRBV6-5	14	.	CASKEPGRGEKLFF	TGTGCCAGCAAAGAACCGGGCCGTGGGGAAAAACTGTTTTTT
TRBJ2-5	.	TRBV6-1	15	.	CASSEGNHWGETQYF	TGTGCCAGCAGTGAAGGCAACCACTGGGGAGAGACCCAGTACTTC
TRBJ1-5	.	TRBV9	15	.	CASSVGASGNQPQHF	TGTGCCAGCAGCGTCGGGGCTTCTGGTAACCAGCCCCAGCATTTT
TRBJ2-2	.	TRBV10-3	16	TRBD2	CAISESLAGEFGELFF	TGTGCCATCAGTGAGTCATTAGCGGGAGAGTTCGGGGAGCTGTTTTTT
TRBJ2-5	.	TRBV11-3	16	.	CASSPRGTEYQETQYF	TGTGCCAGCAGCCCAAGGGGGACTGAGTACCAAGAGACCCAGTACTTC
TRBJ1-4	.	TRBV4-3	15	TRBD1	CASSDSGTGNEKLFF	TGCGCCAGCAGCGATTCCGGGACAGGGAACGAAAAACTGTTTTTT
TRBJ2-3	.	TRBV5-1	14	TRBD2	CASNGGRWSSSWYF	TGCGCCAGCAACGGCGGGAGGTGGTCGTCGTCCTGGTATTTT
TRBJ2-3	.	TRBV11-2	15	TRBD2	CASRGSSGSTDTQYF	TGTGCCAGCCGAGGGAGTAGCGGGAGCACAGATACGCAGTATTTT
TRBJ2-2	.	TRBV5-1	16	.	CASSLEVSTSTGELFF	TGCGCCAGCAGCTTGGAGGTCTCCACCAGCACCGGGGAGCTGTTTTTT
TRBJ2-1	.	TRBV7-9	16	TRBD2	CASSSSGSFYSDEQFF	TGTGCCAGCAGCTCTAGCGGGAGCTTCTATTCCGATGAGCAGTTCTTC
TRBJ2-1	.	TRBV5-1	12	.	CASSSGAYEQFF	TGCGCCAGCAGCTCTGGGGCCTATGAGCAGTTCTTC
TRBJ1-2	.	TRBV4-3	14	.	CASSRFETPAGYTF	TGCGCCAGCAGCCGTTTCGAGACCCCGGCCGGCTACACCTTC
TRBJ2-7	.	TRBV5-4	14	.	CASSLGRTRYEQYF	TGTGCCAGCAGCTTGGGACGGACCAGATACGAGCAGTACTTC
TRBJ1-3	.	TRBV7-6	16	.	CASSAGARFSGNTIYF	TGTGCCAGCAGCGCGGGGGCGCGGTTCTCTGGAAACACCATATATTTT
TRBJ1-5	.	TRBV30	14	.	CAWSGSLVGQPQHF	TGTGCCTGGAGTGGATCGTTGGTTGGTCAGCCCCAGCATTTT
TRBJ1-2	.	TRBV10-2	16	.	CASSERETGGPYGYTF	TGCGCCAGCAGTGAGAGGGAGACAGGAGGTCCCTATGGCTACACCTTC
TRBJ2-7	.	TRBV19	14	.	CASSDQQGEYEQYF	TGTGCCAGTAGCGACCAGCAGGGAGAGTACGAGCAGTACTTC
TRBJ2-1	.	TRBV5-1	15	.	CASSLGQNPYNEQFF	TGCGCCAGCAGCTTGGGACAGAACCCTTACAATGAGCAGTTCTTC
TRBJ2-3	.	TRBV5-6	15	TRBD2	CASSNPGLAGDTQYF	TGTGCCAGCAGCAACCCGGGACTAGCGGGAGATACGCAGTATTTT
TRBJ2-4	.	TRBV13	12	.	CASSSGWGIQYF	TGTGCCAGCAGCTCCGGCTGGGGCATTCAGTACTTC
TRBJ2-7	.	TRBV5-4	15	.	CASSQPGRVGYEQYF	TGTGCCAGCAGCCAACCGGGACGAGTAGGCTACGAGCAGTACTTC
TRBJ2-3	.	TRBV12-5	18	TRBD2	CASAGSGTILLSTDTQYF	TGTGCTAGTGCGGGTTCGGGGACTATACTCCTTAGCACAGATACGCAGTATTTT
TRBJ2-2	.	TRBV11-2	14	.	CASSPRGRPGELFF	TGTGCCAGCAGCCCACGGGGCCGACCCGGGGAGCTGTTTTTT
TRBJ2-1	.	TRBV5-1	15	TRBD2	CASSTGLAGGDEQFF	TGCGCCAGCAGCACGGGACTAGCGGGAGGAGATGAGCAGTTCTTC
TRBJ2-1	.	TRBV11-3	16	.	CASSLGGTAAYNEQFF	TGTGCCAGCAGCTTAGGCGGGACAGCCGCCTACAATGAGCAGTTCTTC
TRBJ2-2	.	TRBV18	17	TRBD1	CASSPRDRIGKTGELFF	TGTGCCAGCTCACCGAGGGACAGGATAGGCAAGACCGGGGAGCTGTTTTTT